Presented here are 12 T cell receptor beta chains from one specimen sequenced in a study of cytomegalovirus exposure and HLA in healthy donors. The method was immunoSEQ multiplex PCR; TCRdb's version includes in-frame clones alone and lacks a portion of them. The sample has under 300,000 clones, about 86% seen once; the top ten hold 0.9% to 1.1%. Input material: PBMCs. The receptors come from a woman between 18 and 29 years old in good health and CMV-seronegative.

The chain joins TRBV5-1 to TRBJ2-2; TRBD2 matches 14 bases. Germline V gives CDR1 SGHRS, CDR2 YFSETQ. V dropped 4 bases and J dropped 5; count of bases not matched to a gene: 7. This CDR3 has 17 residues. The CDR3 sequence is CASSPGTSGRSTGELFF. In nucleotides, the CDR3 is TGCGCCAGCAGCCCTGGGACTAGCGGGAGATCAACCGGGGAGCTGTTTTTT.

The V and J genes are TRBV27 and TRBJ2-1; 7 bases agree with TRBD2. Germline CDR1 MNHEY, CDR2 SMNVEV (reference sequence). The CDR3 runs to 14 residues. Trimming at V came to 7 bases and at J to 6 bases, leaving 9 bases not matched to a gene. The DNA of the CDR3 is TGTGCCAGCACCTTCGGGGGGAGTGGCAATGAGCAGTTCTTC. This gives the protein CASTFGGSGNEQFF.

The rearrangement joins TRBV12-2 to TRBJ2-3; the table's D call, TRBD2, has no DNA check behind it. TRBV12-2 is a pseudogene segment. The CDR3 is 16 residues long. CDR3 amino acids: CASRLVRSREEGTQYF. CDR3 in DNA: TGTGCAAGTCGCTTAGTCAGAAGTAGGGAGGAGGGTACGCAGTATTTT.

The chain employs TRBV11-3 and TRBJ2-7, with a tentative D call TRBD1 (5 bases). The germline V gene encodes CDR1 SGHNT and CDR2 YENEEA. V lost 3 bases, J lost 0 bases, and 9 bases lay in between. The CDR3 totals 14 residues. The CDR3 region is CASSFQQVSYEQYF. The DNA for the CDR3 is TGTGCCAGCAGCTTCCAACAGGTCTCCTACGAGCAGTACTTC.

This clone was detected once. V usage is TRBV9 and J usage is TRBJ1-1; 9 nucleotides agree with TRBD1. From germline, CDR1 is SGDLS and CDR2 YYNGEE. The CDR3 sequence is 17 residues long. The V segment lost 3 bases and the J segment 3 bases; nucleotides outside the gene matches: 12. The CDR3 reads CASSAEGQGIWDTEAFF. In nucleotides, the CDR3 is TGTGCCAGCAGCGCCGAAGGACAGGGGATTTGGGACACTGAAGCTTTCTTT.

V is TRBV19 and J is TRBJ1-4, with a possible D match to TRBD1 (6 bases). The length of the CDR3 is 14 residues. V lost 4 bases and J 6 bases, leaving 12 bases between the germline ends. The germline gives CDR1 LNHDA, CDR2 SQIVND (reference sequence). The CDR3 region is CASSRVRGDEKLFF. The CDR3 DNA sequence: TGTGCCAGTAGTAGGGTCAGGGGCGATGAAAAACTGTTTTTT.

The chain employs TRBV19 and TRBJ2-2, with 7 bases that match TRBD2. This CDR3 has 16 amino acids. V gave up 3 bases and J gave up 5 bases; unmatched junction bases: 9. CDR1 and CDR2 (germline): LNHDA, SQIVND (reference sequence). CDR3 amino acids: CASSILRGRGTGELFF. As DNA, the CDR3 is TGTGCCAGTAGTATCCTTCGCGGGAGAGGTACCGGGGAGCTGTTTTTT.

The chain links TRBV19 to TRBJ2-5; 11 nucleotides align to TRBD1. CDR1 and CDR2 from the germline V gene are LNHDA and SQIVND (reference sequence). The CDR3 totals 15 residues. V trimming: 4 bases; J trimming: 4 bases; junction bases outside the gene matches: 5. The DNA for the CDR3 is TGTGCCAGTAGTACCATGGGGACAGGGGGAGAGACCCAGTACTTC. It codes for CASSTMGTGGETQYF. Complete variable domain (other parts from reference TRBV19 and TRBJ2-5): DGGITQSPKYLFRKEGQNVTLSCEQNLNHDAMYWYRQDPGQGLRLIYYSQIVNDFQKGDIAEGYSVSREKKESFPLTVTSAQKNPTAFYLCASSTMGTGGETQYFGPGTRLLVL.

The V call is TRBV6-1, the J call TRBJ2-5; a weak D match, TRBD1 (6 bases). The CDR3 is 13 residues long. Germline V gene data show CDR1 as MNHNS and CDR2 as SASEGT. Trimming took 8 bases from V and 2 from J, leaving 12 bases between them. CDR3 in amino acids: CASGPGVQETQYF. DNA of the CDR3: TGTGCCAGCGGGCCAGGGGTTCAAGAGACCCAGTACTTC.

The chain combines TRBV6-4 with TRBJ2-7, with 15 bases identical to TRBD2. The CDR3 contains 15 residues. Per the germline V gene, CDR1 is MRHNA and CDR2 is SNTAGT. Trimming cost V 4 bases and J 4 bases; bases outside gene matches: 2. The DNA of the CDR3 is TGTGCCAGCAGTGCCGGGACTAGCGGGGGGTACGAGCAGTACTTC. Translated: CASSAGTSGGYEQYF.

The CDR3 DNA reads as TGCGCCAGCAGCTTGGGGGGGACTAATCAGCCCCAGCATTTT. Its translation: CASSLGGTNQPQHF. The chain is built from TRBV5-1 and TRBJ1-5; a weak D match, TRBD1 (5 bases). Germline lookup yields CDR1 SGHRS and CDR2 YFSETQ. Trimming took off 0 bases at V and 4 bases at J, with 8 bases between the two ends. This CDR3 spans 14 amino acids.

On this clone itself: Additional DNA sequences in this sample encode the identical CDR3. The chain links TRBV7-2 to TRBJ1-5; D not certain. Germline V gives CDR1 SGHTA, CDR2 FQGNSA. The CDR3 runs 15 residues. V was clipped by 1 base and J by 1 base, with 8 bases between them. CDR3 nucleotide sequence: TGTGCCAGCAGCTTAGTTGGCGGCAGCAATCAGCCCCAGCATTTT. As protein: CASSLVGGSNQPQHF.